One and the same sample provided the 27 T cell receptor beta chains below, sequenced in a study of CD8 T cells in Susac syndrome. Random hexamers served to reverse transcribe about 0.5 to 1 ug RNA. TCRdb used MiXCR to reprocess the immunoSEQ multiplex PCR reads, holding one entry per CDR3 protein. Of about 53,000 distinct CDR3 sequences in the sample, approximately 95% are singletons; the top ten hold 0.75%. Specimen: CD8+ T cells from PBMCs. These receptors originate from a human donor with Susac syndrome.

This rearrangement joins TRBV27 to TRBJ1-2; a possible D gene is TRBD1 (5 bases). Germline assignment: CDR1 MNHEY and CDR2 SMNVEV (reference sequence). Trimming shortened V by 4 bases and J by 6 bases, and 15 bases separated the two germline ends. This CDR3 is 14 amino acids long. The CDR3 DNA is TGTGCCAGCAGTTCTCAGACAGCCGTCAATGGCTACACCTTC. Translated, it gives CASSSQTAVNGYTF.

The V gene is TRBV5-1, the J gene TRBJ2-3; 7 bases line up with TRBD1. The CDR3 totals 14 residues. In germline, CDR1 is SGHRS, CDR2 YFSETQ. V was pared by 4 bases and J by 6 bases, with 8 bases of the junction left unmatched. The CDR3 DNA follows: TGCGCCAGCAGCCTGACAGGGCGCGCTGATACGCAGTATTTT. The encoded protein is CASSLTGRADTQYF.

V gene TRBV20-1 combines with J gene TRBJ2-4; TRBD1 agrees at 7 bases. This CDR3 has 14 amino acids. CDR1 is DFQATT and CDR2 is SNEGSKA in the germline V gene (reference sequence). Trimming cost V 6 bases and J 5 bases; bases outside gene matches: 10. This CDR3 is CSANRDSSQNIQYF. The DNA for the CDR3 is TGCAGTGCAAATCGGGACAGTAGCCAAAACATTCAGTACTTC.

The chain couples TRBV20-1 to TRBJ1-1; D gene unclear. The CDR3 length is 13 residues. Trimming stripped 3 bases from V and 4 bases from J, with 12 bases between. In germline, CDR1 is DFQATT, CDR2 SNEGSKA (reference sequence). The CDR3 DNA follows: TGCAGTGCTAGCCCCGGTTGGGGCACTGAAGCTTTCTTT. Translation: CSASPGWGTEAFF.

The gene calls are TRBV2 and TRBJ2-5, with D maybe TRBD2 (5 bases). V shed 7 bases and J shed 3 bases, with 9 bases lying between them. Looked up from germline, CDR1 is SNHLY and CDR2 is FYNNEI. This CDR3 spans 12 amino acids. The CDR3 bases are TGTGCCAGCACCGGACTGGAAGAGACCCAGTACTTC. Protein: CASTGLEETQYF.

DNA for the CDR3: TGTGCCAGCAGTCATCCCGCCCAAGAGACCCAGTACTTC. Amino acid sequence: CASSHPAQETQYF. This rearrangement joins TRBV7-2 to TRBJ2-5; no firm D call. Germline values: CDR1 SGHTA, CDR2 FQGNSA. The CDR3 runs to 13 residues. Trimming removed 6 bases from V and 1 base from J, with 9 bases in between.

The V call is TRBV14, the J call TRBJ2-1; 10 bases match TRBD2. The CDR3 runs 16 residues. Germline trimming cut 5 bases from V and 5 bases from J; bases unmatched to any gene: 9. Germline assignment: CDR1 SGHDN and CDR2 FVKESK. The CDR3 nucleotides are TGTGCCAGCAGCTCAACTCTAGCGGGGGTCGACAATGAGCAGTTCTTC. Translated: CASSSTLAGVDNEQFF.

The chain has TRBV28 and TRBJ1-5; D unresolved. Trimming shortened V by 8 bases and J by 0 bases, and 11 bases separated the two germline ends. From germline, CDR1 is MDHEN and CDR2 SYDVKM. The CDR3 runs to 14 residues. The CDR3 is CASRPEYSNQPQHF. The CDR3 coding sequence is TGTGCCAGCCGACCTGAATATAGCAATCAGCCCCAGCATTTT.

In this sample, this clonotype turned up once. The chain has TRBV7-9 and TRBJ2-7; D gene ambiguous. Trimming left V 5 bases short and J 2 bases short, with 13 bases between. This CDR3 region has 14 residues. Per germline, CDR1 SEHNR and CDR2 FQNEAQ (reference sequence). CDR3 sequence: CASSHYNDPYEQYF. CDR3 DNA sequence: TGTGCCAGCAGCCACTATAATGACCCCTACGAGCAGTACTTC.

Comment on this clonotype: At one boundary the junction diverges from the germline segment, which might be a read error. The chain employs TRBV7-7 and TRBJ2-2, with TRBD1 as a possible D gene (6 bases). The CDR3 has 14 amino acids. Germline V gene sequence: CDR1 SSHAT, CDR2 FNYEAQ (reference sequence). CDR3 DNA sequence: TGTGCTAGCAGCTTACAGGGCGTAGCCGGGGAGCTGTTTTTT. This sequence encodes CASSLQGVAGELFF.

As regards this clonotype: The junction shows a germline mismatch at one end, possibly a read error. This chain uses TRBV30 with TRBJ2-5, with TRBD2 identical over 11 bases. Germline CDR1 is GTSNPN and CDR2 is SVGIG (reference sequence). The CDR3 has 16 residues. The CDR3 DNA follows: TGTGTCTGGAGAGACCTTCTAGCGGGGGGTGGGGAGACCCAGTACTTC. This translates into CVWRDLLAGGGETQYF.

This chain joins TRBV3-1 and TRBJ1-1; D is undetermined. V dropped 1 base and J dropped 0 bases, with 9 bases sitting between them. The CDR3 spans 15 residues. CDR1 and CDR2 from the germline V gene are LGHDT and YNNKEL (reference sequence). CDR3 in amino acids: CASSQVERVNTEAFF. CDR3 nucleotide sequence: TGTGCCAGCAGCCAAGTGGAGCGAGTGAACACTGAAGCTTTCTTT. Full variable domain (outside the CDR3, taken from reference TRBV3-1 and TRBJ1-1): DTAVSQTPKYLVTQMGNDKSIKCEQNLGHDTMYWYKQDSKKFLKIMFSYNNKELIINETVPNRFSPKSPDKAHLNLHINSLELGDSAVYFCASSQVERVNTEAFFGQGTRLTVV.

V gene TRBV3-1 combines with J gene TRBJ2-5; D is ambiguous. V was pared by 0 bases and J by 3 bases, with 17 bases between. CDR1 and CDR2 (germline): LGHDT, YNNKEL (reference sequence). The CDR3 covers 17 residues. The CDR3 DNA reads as TGTGCCAGCAGCCAAGATCTCCGTACACTGTCCGAAGAGACCCAGTACTTC. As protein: CASSQDLRTLSEETQYF.

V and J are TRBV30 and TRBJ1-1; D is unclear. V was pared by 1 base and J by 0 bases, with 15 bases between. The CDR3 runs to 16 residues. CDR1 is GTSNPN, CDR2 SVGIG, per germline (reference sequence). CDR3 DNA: TGTGCCTGGAGTGGAGGGTCTCTTAGGATGAACACTGAAGCTTTCTTT. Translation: CAWSGGSLRMNTEAFF.

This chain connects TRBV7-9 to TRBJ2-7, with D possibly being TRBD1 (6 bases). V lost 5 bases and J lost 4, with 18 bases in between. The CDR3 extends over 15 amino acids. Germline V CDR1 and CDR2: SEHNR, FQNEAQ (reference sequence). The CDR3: CASSLGDTGQYEQYF. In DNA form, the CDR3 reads TGTGCCAGCAGCCTCGGGGATACAGGGCAGTACGAGCAGTACTTC.

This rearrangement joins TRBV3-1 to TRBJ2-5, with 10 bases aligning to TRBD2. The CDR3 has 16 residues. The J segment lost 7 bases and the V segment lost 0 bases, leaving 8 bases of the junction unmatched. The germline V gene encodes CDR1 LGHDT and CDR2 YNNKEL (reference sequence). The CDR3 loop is CASSQDWSGGDGTQYF. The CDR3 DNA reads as TGTGCCAGCAGCCAAGATTGGAGCGGGGGGGACGGGACCCAGTACTTC.

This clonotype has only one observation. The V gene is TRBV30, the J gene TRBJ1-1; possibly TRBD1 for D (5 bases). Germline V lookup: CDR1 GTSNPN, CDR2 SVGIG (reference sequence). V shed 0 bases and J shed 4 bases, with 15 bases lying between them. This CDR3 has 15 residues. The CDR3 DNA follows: TGTGCCTGGAGTGTACGTTTGGGGGTTGCCACTGAAGCTTTCTTT. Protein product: CAWSVRLGVATEAFF.

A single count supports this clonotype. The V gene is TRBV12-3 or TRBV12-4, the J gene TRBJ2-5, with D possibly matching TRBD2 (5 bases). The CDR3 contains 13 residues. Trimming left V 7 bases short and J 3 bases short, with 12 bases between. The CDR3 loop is CASTQAVEETQYF. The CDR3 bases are TGTGCCAGCACCCAAGCGGTGGAAGAGACCCAGTACTTC.

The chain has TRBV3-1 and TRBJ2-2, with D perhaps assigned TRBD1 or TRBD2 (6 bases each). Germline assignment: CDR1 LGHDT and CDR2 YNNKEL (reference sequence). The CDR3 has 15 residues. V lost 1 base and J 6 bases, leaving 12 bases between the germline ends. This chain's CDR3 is CASSQGPGEAGELFF. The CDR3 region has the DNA TGTGCCAGCAGCCAAGGTCCAGGGGAGGCCGGGGAGCTGTTTTTT.

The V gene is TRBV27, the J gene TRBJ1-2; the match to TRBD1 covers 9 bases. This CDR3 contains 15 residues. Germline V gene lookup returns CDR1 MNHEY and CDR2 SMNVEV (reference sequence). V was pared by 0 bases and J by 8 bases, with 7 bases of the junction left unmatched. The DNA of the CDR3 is TGTGCCAGCAGTTTATCCCCACAGGGGGCGAAGGGCTACACCTTC. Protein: CASSLSPQGAKGYTF.

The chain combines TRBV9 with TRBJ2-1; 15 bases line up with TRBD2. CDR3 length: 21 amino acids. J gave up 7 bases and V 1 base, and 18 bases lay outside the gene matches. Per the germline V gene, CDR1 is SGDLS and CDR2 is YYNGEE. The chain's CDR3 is CASSVPVNGLAGGPGWNEQFF. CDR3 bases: TGTGCCAGCAGCGTACCCGTCAATGGACTAGCGGGGGGGCCTGGGTGGAATGAGCAGTTCTTC.

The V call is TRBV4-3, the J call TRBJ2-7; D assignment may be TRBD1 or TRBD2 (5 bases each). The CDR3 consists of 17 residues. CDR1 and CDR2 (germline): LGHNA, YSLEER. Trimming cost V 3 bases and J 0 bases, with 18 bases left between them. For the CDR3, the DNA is TGCGCCAGCAGCCACGCCCGGGGCCCTAGGAGCTCCTACGAGCAGTACTTC. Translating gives CASSHARGPRSSYEQYF.

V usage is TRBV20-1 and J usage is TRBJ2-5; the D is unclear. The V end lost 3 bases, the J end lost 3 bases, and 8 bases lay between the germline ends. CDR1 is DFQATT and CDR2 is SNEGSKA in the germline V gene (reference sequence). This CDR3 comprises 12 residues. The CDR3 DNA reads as TGCAGTGCTAGTGTATCCGAAGAGACCCAGTACTTC. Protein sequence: CSASVSEETQYF.

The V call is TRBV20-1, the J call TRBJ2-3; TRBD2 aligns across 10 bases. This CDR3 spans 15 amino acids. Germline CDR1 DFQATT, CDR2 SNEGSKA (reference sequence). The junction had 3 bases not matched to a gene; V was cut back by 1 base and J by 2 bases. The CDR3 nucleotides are TGCAGTGCTAGAGGGACTAGCGGCTACACAGATACGCAGTATTTT. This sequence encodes CSARGTSGYTDTQYF.

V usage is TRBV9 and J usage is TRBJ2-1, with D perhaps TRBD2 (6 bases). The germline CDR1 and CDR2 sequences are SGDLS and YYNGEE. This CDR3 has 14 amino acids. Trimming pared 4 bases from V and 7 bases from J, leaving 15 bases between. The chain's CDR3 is CASSHPGRRNEQFF. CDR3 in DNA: TGTGCCAGCAGCCACCCCGGGAGAAGGAATGAGCAGTTCTTC.

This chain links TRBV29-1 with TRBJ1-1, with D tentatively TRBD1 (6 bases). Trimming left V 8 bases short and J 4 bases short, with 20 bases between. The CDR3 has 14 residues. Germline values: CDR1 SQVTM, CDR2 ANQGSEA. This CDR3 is CSCGGGLAVTEAFF. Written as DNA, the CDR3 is TGCAGCTGTGGTGGGGGGCTTGCCGTCACTGAAGCTTTCTTT. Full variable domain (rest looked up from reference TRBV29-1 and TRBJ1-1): SAVISQKPSRDICQRGTSLTIQCQVDSQVTMMFWYRQQPGQSLTLIATANQGSEATYESGFVIDKFPISRPNLTFSTLTVSNMSPEDSSIYLCSCGGGLAVTEAFFGQGTRLTVV.

CDR3 sequence (DNA): TGTGCCAGCAGCCAAGGGACACATGAGCAGTTCTTC. Its protein is CASSQGTHEQFF. This sequence joins TRBV14 and TRBJ2-1; possibly TRBD1 for D (5 bases). Trimming pared 1 base from V and 8 bases from J, leaving 6 bases between. CDR3 length: 12 amino acids. The germline V gene encodes CDR1 SGHDN and CDR2 FVKESK.